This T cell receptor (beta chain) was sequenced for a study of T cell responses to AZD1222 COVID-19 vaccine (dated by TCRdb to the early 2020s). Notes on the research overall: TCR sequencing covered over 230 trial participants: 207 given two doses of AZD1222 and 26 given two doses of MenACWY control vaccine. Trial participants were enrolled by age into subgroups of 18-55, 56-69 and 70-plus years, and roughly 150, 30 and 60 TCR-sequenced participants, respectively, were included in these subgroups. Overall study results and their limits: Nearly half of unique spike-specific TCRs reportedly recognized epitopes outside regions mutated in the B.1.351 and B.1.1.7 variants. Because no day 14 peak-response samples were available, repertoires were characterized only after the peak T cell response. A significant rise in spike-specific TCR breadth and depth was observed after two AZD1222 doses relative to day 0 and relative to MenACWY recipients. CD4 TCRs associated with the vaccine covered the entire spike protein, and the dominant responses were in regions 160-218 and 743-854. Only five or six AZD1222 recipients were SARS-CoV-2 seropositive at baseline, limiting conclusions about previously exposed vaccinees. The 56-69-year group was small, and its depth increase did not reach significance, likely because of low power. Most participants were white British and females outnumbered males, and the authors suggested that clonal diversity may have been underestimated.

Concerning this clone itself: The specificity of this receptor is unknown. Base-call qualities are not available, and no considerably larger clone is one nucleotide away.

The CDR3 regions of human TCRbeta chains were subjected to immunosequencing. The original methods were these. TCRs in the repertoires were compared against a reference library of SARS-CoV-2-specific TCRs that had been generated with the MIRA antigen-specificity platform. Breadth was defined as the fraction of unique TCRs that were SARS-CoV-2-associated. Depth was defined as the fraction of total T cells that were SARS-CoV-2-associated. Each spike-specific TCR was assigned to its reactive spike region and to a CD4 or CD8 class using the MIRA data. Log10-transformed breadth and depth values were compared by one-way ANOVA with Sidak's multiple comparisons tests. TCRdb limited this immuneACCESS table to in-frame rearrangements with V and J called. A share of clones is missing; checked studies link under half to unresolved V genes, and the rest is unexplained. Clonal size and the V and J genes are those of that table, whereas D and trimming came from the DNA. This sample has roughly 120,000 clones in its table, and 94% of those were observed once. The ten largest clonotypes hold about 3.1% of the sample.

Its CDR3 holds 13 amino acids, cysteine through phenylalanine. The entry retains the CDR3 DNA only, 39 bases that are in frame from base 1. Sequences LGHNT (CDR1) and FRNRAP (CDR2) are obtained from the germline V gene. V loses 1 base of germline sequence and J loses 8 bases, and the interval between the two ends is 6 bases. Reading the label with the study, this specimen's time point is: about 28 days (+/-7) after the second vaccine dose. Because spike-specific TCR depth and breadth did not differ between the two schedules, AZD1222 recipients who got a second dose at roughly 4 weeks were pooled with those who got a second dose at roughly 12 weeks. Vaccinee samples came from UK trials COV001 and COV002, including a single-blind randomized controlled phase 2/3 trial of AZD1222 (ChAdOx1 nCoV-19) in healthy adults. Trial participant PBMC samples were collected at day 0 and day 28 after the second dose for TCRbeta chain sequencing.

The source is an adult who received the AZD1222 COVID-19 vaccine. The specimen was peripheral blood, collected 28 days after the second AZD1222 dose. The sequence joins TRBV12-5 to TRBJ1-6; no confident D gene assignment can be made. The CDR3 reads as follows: CASGLESDSPLHF. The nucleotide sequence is TGTGCTAGTGGTTTGGAATCGGATTCACCCCTCCACTTT.